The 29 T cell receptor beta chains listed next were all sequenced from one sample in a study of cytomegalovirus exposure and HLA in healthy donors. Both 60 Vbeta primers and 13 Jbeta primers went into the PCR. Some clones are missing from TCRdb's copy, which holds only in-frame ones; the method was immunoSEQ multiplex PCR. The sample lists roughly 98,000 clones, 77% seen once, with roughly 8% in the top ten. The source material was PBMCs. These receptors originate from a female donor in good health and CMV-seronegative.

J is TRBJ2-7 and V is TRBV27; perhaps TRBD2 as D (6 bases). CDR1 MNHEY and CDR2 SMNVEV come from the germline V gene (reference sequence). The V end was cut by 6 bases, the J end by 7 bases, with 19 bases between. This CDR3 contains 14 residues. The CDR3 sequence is CASRTGLTIREQYF. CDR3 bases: TGTGCCAGCAGGACCGGACTAACAATACGGGAGCAGTACTTC.

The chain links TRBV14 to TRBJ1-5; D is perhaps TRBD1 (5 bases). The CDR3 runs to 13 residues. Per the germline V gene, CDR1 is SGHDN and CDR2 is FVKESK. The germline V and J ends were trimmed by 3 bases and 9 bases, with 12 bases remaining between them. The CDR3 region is CASSQGLDRPQHF. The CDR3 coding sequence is TGTGCCAGCAGCCAGGGATTAGACAGGCCCCAGCATTTT.

The chain's CDR3 is CASSSDTGNEKLFF. The CDR3 nucleotides read TGTGCCAGCTCTTCCGACACGGGGAATGAAAAACTGTTTTTT. The V call is TRBV18, the J call TRBJ1-4; D uncertain. Looked up from germline, CDR1 is KGHSH and CDR2 is LQKENI. Trimming cost V 6 bases and J 5 bases, with 13 bases left between them. The CDR3 is 14 amino acids. Full variable domain (missing parts from reference TRBV18 and TRBJ1-4): NAGVMQNPRHLVRRRGQEARLRCSPMKGHSHVYWYRQLPEEGLKFMVYLQKENIIDESGMPKERFSAEFPKEGPSILRIQQVVRGDSAAYFCASSSDTGNEKLFFGSGTQLSVL.

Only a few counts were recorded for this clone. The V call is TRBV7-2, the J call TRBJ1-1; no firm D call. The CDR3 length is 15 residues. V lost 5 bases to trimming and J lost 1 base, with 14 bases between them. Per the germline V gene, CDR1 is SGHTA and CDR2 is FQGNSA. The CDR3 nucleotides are TGTGCCAGCAGCCCCTCTAGTTGGCGGAACACTGAAGCTTTCTTT. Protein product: CASSPSSWRNTEAFF.

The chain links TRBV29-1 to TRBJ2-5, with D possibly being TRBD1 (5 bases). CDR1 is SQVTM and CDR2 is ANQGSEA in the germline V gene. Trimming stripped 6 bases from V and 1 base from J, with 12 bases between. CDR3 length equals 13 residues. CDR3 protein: CSVRQPPQETQYF. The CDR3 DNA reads TGCAGCGTCCGACAGCCGCCCCAAGAGACCCAGTACTTC. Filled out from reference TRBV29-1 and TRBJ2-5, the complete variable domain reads SAVISQKPSRDICQRGTSLTIQCQVDSQVTMMFWYRQQPGQSLTLIATANQGSEATYESGFVIDKFPISRPNLTFSTLTVSNMSPEDSSIYLCSVRQPPQETQYFGPGTRLLVL.

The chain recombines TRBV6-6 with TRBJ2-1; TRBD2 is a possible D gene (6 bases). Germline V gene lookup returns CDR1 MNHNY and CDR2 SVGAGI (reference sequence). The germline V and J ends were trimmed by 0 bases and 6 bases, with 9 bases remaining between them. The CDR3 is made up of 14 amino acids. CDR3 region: CASSYSPAGNEQFF. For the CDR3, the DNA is TGTGCCAGCAGTTACTCGCCAGCGGGCAATGAGCAGTTCTTC.

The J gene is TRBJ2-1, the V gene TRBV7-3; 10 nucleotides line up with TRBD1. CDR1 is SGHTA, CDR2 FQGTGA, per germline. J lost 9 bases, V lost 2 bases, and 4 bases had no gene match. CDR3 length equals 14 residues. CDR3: CASSLGTGVGEQFF. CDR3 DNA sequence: TGTGCCAGCAGCTTAGGGACAGGGGTGGGTGAGCAGTTCTTC.

As DNA, the CDR3 is TGTGCCAGCAGCAGGACTAGCGGCCGTCCGGGCTCCTACAATGAGCAGTTCTTC. Translation gives CASSRTSGRPGSYNEQFF. The chain carries TRBV9 and TRBJ2-1, with TRBD2 matching 10 bases. With V trimmed by 4 bases and J by 0 bases, 10 bases remained unmatched. CDR1 is SGDLS and CDR2 is YYNGEE in the germline V gene. This CDR3 has 18 amino acids.

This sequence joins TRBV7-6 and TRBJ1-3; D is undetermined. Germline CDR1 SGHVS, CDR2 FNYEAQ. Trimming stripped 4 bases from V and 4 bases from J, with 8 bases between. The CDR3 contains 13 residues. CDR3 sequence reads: CASSSYPGNTIYF. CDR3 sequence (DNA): TGTGCCAGCAGCTCCTACCCCGGAAACACCATATATTTT.

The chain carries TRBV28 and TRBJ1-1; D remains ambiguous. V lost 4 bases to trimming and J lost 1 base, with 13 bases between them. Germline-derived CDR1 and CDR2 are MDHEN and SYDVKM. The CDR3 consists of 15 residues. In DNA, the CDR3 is TGTGCCAGCAGTTATGAGGCAACACAGAACACTGAAGCTTTCTTT. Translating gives CASSYEATQNTEAFF.

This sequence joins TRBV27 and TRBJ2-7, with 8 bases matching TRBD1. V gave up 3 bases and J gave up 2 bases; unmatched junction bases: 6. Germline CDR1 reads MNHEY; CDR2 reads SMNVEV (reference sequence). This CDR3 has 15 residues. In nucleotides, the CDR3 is TGTGCCAGCAGTTTCGGTCAGGGGGCCACCTACGAGCAGTACTTC. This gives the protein CASSFGQGATYEQYF.

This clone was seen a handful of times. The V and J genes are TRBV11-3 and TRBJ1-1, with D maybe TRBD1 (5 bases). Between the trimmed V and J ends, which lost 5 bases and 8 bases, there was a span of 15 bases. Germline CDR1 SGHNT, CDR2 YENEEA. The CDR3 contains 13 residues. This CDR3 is CASSPSVRQEAFF. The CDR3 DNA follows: TGTGCCAGCAGCCCATCGGTGAGACAGGAAGCTTTCTTT.

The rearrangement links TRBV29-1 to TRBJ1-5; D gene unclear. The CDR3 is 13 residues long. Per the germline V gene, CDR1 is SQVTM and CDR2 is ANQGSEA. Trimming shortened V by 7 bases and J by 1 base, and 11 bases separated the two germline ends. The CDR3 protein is CSAVSGSNQPQHF. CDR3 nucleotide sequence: TGCAGCGCTGTTTCGGGGAGCAATCAGCCCCAGCATTTT.

CDR3 region: CASSSGTSIYEQYF. Written as DNA, the CDR3 is TGTGCCAGCAGTTCCGGGACTAGCATCTACGAGCAGTACTTC. The J gene is TRBJ2-7, the V gene TRBV27; 9 bases map to TRBD2. Germline V gene lookup returns CDR1 MNHEY and CDR2 SMNVEV (reference sequence). The junction had 4 bases not matched to a gene; V was cut back by 4 bases and J by 3 bases. CDR3 length: 14 amino acids.

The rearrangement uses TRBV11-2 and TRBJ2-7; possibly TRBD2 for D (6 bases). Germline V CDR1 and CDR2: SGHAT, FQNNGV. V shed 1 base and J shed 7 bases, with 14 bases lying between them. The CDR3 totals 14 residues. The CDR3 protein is CASSLGQGAGEQYF. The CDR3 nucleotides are TGTGCCAGCAGCTTAGGGCAGGGAGCGGGTGAGCAGTACTTC. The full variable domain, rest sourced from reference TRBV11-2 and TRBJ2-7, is EAGVAQSPRYKIIEKRQSVAFWCNPISGHATLYWYQQILGQGPKLLIQFQNNGVVDDSQLPKDRFSAERLKGVDSTLKIQPAKLEDSAVYLCASSLGQGAGEQYFGPGTRLTVT.

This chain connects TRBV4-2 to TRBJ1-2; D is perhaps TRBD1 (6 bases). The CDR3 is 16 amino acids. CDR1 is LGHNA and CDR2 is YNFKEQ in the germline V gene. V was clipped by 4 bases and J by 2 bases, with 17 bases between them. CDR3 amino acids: CASSRTPTGENYGYTF. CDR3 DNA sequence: TGTGCCAGCAGCCGCACTCCGACAGGCGAGAACTATGGCTACACCTTC.

The CDR3 loop reads CATSREYTGISGGNTIYF. The CDR3 DNA sequence: TGTGCCACCAGCAGAGAATATACAGGGATATCTGGGGGAAACACCATATATTTT. This sequence joins TRBV15 and TRBJ1-3; D possibly corresponds to TRBD1 (6 bases). Germline V gene lookup returns CDR1 LNHNV and CDR2 YYDKDF (reference sequence). V lost 0 bases to trimming and J lost 4 bases, with 19 bases between them. This CDR3 comprises 18 residues.

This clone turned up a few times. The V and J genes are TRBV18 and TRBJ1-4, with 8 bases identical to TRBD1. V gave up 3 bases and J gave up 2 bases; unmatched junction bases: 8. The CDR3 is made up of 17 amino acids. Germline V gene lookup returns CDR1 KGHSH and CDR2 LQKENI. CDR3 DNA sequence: TGTGCCAGCTCACCGAAGGACAGGGTTGGGACTAATGAAAAACTGTTTTTT. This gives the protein CASSPKDRVGTNEKLFF.

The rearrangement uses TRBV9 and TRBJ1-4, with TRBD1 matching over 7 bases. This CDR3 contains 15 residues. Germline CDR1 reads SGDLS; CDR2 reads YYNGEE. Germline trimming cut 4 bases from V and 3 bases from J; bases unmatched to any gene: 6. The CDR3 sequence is CASSPVQGANEKLFF. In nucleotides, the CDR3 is TGTGCCAGCAGCCCAGTCCAGGGGGCTAATGAAAAACTGTTTTTT.

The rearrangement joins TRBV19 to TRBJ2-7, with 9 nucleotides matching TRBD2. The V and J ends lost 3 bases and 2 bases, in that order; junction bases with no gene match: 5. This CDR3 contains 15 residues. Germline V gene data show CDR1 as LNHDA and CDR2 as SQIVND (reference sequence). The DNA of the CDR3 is TGTGCCAGTAGTATTAGCGGGGGAGGGACCTACGAGCAGTACTTC. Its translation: CASSISGGGTYEQYF. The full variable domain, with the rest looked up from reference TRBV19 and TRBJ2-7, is DGGITQSPKYLFRKEGQNVTLSCEQNLNHDAMYWYRQDPGQGLRLIYYSQIVNDFQKGDIAEGYSVSREKKESFPLTVTSAQKNPTAFYLCASSISGGGTYEQYFGPGTRLTVT.

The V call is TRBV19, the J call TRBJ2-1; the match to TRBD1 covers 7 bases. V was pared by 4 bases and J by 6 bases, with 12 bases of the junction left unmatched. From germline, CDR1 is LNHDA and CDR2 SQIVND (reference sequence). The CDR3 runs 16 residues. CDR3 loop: CASSRAGGPSRNEQFF. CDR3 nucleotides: TGTGCCAGTAGTAGGGCAGGGGGACCGTCTCGCAATGAGCAGTTCTTC.

CDR3 sequence (DNA): TGTGCCTGGAGTTCACAGGGTAATCAGCCCCAGCATTTT. It codes for CAWSSQGNQPQHF. J is TRBJ1-5 and V is TRBV30; a possible D gene is TRBD1 (6 bases). V was clipped by 2 bases and J by 4 bases, with 9 bases between them. This CDR3 is 13 amino acids long. CDR1 GTSNPN and CDR2 SVGIG come from the germline V gene (reference sequence).

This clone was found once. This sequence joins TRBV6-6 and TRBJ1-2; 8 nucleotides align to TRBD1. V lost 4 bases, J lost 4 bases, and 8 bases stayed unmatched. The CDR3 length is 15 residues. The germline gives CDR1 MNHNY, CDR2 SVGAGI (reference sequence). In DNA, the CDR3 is TGTGCCAGCAGTTTTGGACAGGGTCTAGGCTATGGCTACACCTTC. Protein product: CASSFGQGLGYGYTF.

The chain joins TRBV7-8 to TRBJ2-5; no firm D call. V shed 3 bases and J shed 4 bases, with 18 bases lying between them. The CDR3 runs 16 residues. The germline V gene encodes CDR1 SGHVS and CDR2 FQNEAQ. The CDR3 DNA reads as TGTGCCAGCAGCTTTTACCGGGTTAGGATTCCAGAGACCCAGTACTTC. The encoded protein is CASSFYRVRIPETQYF.

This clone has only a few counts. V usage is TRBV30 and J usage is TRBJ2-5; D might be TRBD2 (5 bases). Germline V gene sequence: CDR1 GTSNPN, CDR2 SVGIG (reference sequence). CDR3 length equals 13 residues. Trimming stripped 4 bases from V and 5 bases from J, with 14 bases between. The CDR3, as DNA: TGTGCCTGGAACCCGCCCCCGGGGGAGACCCAGTACTTC. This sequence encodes CAWNPPPGETQYF.

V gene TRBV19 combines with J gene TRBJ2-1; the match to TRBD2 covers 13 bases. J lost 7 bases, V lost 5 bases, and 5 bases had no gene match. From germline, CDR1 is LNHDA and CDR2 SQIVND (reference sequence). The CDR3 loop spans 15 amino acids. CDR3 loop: CASSETSGGNNEQFF. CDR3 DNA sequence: TGTGCCAGTAGTGAGACTAGCGGGGGGAATAATGAGCAGTTCTTC.

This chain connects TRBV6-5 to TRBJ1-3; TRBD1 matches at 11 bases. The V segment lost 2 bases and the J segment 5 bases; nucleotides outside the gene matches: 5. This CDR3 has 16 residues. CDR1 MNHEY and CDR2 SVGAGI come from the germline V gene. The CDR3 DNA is TGTGCCAGCAGTTACAAAGGACAGGGGGCTAGAAACACCATATATTTT. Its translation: CASSYKGQGARNTIYF.

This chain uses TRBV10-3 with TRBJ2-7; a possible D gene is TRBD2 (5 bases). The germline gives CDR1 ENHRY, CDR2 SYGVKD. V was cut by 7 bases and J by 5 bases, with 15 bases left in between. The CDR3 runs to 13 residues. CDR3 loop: CAIKAEGAHEQYF. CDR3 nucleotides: TGTGCCATCAAGGCAGAGGGAGCCCACGAGCAGTACTTC.

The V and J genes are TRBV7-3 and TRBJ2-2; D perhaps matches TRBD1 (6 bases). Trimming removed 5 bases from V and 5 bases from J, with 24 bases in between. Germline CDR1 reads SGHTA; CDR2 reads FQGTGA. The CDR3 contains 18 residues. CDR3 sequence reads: CASSPTPRGTVETGELFF. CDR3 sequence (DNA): TGTGCCAGCAGCCCAACCCCCAGGGGAACAGTAGAGACCGGGGAGCTGTTTTTT.